This TCR beta chain was documented in a study of blood T cells in healthy people across ages. For the second PCR, which ran for roughly 6 to 11 cycles, a sample-barcoded 5' primer and a J-beta primer mix were used. TCRdb recomputed calls from the 5' RACE reads with MiXCR, one row per CDR3 protein. The sample lists 700,000 or so distinct CDR3 sequences; approximately 21% were seen once. The germline V gene encodes CDR1 SGHNT and CDR2 YENEEA. This CDR3 spans 17 amino acids. This clonotype was seen more than once but under ten times. A junction end diverges from the germline sequence, so it may reflect a read error.

The receptor was derived from a man aged 65-85 years in good health. The chain joins TRBV11-3 to TRBJ2-1, with TRBD2 as a possible D gene (6 bases). The sample comprised blood. The CDR3 is CASRLYGGGLLYNEQFF. CDR3 nucleotide sequence: TGTGCCAGCAGGTTATATGGGGGAGGTCTGTTATACAACGAGCAGTTCTTC.